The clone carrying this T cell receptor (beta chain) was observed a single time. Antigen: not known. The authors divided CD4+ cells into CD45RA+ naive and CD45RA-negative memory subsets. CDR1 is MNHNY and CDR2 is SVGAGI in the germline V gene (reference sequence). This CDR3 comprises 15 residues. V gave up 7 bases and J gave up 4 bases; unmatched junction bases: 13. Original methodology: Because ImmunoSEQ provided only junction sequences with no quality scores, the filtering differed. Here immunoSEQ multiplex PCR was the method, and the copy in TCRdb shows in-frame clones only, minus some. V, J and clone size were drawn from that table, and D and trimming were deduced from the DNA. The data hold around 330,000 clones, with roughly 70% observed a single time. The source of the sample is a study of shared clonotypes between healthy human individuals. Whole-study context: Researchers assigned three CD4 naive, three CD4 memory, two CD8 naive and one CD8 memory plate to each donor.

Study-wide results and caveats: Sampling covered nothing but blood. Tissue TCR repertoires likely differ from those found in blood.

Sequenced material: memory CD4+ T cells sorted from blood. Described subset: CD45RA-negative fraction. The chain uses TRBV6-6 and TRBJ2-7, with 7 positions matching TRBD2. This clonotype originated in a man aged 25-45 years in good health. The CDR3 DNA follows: TGTGCCAGCACTCCTTCCAGGGACTACCATTACGAGCAGTACTTC. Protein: CASTPSRDYHYEQYF.